The 30 T cell receptor beta chains reported below all come from one sample, sequenced in a study of T cell responses to AZD1222 COVID-19 vaccine. Profiling relied on immunoSEQ multiplex PCR, and the TCRdb table lists in-frame clones only, not all of them. Of roughly 150,000 clones listed, about 87% are singletons. The specimen comprised peripheral blood, sampled on day 0 of MenACWY control vaccination. These receptors all come from an adult in good health.

The genes are TRBV9 and TRBJ2-1; 10 bases match TRBD2. Germline lookup yields CDR1 SGDLS and CDR2 YYNGEE. The CDR3 length is 14 residues. V trimming: 0 bases; J trimming: 9 bases; junction bases outside the gene matches: 3. The CDR3, as DNA: TGTGCCAGCAGCGTAGGGTCTAGCGGGGGTGAGCAGTTCTTC. Its protein is CASSVGSSGGEQFF.

Here the CDR3 reads CASSEDRGLKGLFF. CDR3 DNA: TGCGCCAGCAGTGAGGACAGGGGCCTCAAGGGACTGTTTTTT. V and J are TRBV10-2 and TRBJ1-4; 8 bases match TRBD1. Per the germline V gene, CDR1 is WSHSY and CDR2 is SAAADI. Trimming at V came to 2 bases and at J to 13 bases, leaving 9 bases not matched to a gene. The CDR3 contains 14 residues.

This clone was recorded only once. The chain employs TRBV19 and TRBJ1-3; D may be TRBD1 (6 bases). V lost 1 base and J 2 bases, leaving 9 bases between the germline ends. Germline CDR1 reads LNHDA; CDR2 reads SQIVND (reference sequence). This CDR3 has 15 amino acids. Written as DNA, the CDR3 is TGTGCCAGTAGTATAGGGAGGGGGACTGGAAACACCATATATTTT. Encoded protein: CASSIGRGTGNTIYF.

The chain is built from TRBV6-5 and TRBJ2-7; 7 nucleotides align to TRBD1. In germline, CDR1 is MNHEY, CDR2 SVGAGI. The CDR3 is 12 residues long. V was clipped by 10 bases and J by 6 bases; unmatched bases: 9. This CDR3 reads CATMTGWREQYF. The CDR3 DNA sequence: TGTGCCACCATGACAGGGTGGCGCGAGCAGTACTTC.

CDR3 protein: CASSLISGGGEKLFF. Here the CDR3 DNA reads TGTGCCAGCAGCCTTATCAGCGGGGGTGGGGAAAAACTGTTTTTT. The J gene is TRBJ1-4, the V gene TRBV7-8, with a possible D match to TRBD1 (5 bases). CDR1 SGHVS and CDR2 FQNEAQ come from the germline V gene. The CDR3 spans 15 residues. Between the trimmed V and J ends, which lost 5 bases and 8 bases, there was a span of 18 bases. Drawing the rest from reference TRBV7-8 and TRBJ1-4, the complete variable domain is GAGVSQSPRYKVAKRGQDVALRCDPISGHVSLFWYQQALGQGPEFLTYFQNEAQLDKSGLPSDRFFAERPEGSVSTLKIQRTQQEDSAVYLCASSLISGGGEKLFFGSGTQLSVL.

The chain couples TRBV4-2 to TRBJ2-1; 7 bases align to TRBD1. Germline CDR1 LGHNA, CDR2 YNFKEQ. The CDR3 runs 15 residues. Unmatched junction bases numbered 6, after V lost 3 bases and J lost 4 bases. CDR3 sequence: CASSQRTGVYNEQFF. CDR3 bases: TGTGCCAGCAGCCAGAGGACAGGAGTTTACAATGAGCAGTTCTTC.

The CDR3 coding sequence is TGTGCCAGCAGCGACGTCCCGGGACAGTATTCACCCCTCCACTTT. This gives the protein CASSDVPGQYSPLHF. The chain is built from TRBV7-9 and TRBJ1-6, with TRBD1 matching over 7 bases. Trimming took 5 bases from V and 8 from J; bases not matched to a gene: 9. From germline, CDR1 is SEHNR and CDR2 FQNEAQ (reference sequence). CDR3 length: 15 residues. The full variable domain, with the rest looked up from reference TRBV7-9 and TRBJ1-6, is DTGVSQNPRHKITKRGQNVTFRCDPISEHNRLYWYRQTLGQGPEFLTYFQNEAQLEKSRLLSDRFSAERPKGSFSTLEIQRTEQGDSAMYLCASSDVPGQYSPLHFGNGTRLTVT.

V usage is TRBV5-4 and J usage is TRBJ1-1; D ambiguous. Per the germline V gene, CDR1 is SGHNT and CDR2 is YYREEE (reference sequence). V gave up 4 bases and J gave up 1 base, with 11 bases separating them. This CDR3 is 14 amino acids long. The CDR3 region has the DNA TGTGCCAGCAGCCCCGCGGGGAGGAACACTGAAGCTTTCTTT. Translating gives CASSPAGRNTEAFF.

At least ten counts were recorded for this clone. The rearrangement links TRBV6-2 or TRBV6-3 to TRBJ2-7, with D tentatively TRBD1 (5 bases). The CDR3 runs 14 residues. Trimming stripped 5 bases from V and 6 bases from J, with 17 bases between. Germline V gene lookup returns CDR1 MNHEY and CDR2 SVGEGT. In nucleotides, the CDR3 is TGTGCCAGCAGTACCAGATATAATAGGGGCGAGCAGTACTTC. Its translation is CASSTRYNRGEQYF.

The V call is TRBV11-2, the J call TRBJ2-5, with TRBD2 matching 11 bases. Trimming removed 8 bases from V and 4 bases from J; junction bases left unmatched: 6. CDR1 and CDR2 (germline): SGHAT, FQNNGV. The CDR3 is 14 residues long. In nucleotides, the CDR3 is TGTGCCAGCGCTAGCGGGAGGTTTTTAGAGACCCAGTACTTC. It yields the protein CASASGRFLETQYF.

The chain joins TRBV3-1 (or the pseudogene TRBV3-2) to TRBJ1-6; TRBD1 might be the D (5 bases). The CDR3 has 17 residues. V was shortened by 3 bases and J by 8 bases, with 20 bases between the two germline ends. The germline gives CDR1 LGHDT, CDR2 YNNKEL (reference sequence). The CDR3 region is CASSHSPPGRVDSPLHF. CDR3 sequence (DNA): TGTGCCAGCAGCCACTCCCCCCCAGGGCGGGTGGATTCACCCCTCCACTTT.

The chain employs TRBV29-1 and TRBJ1-1; the match to TRBD1 covers 10 bases. In germline, CDR1 is SQVTM, CDR2 ANQGSEA. The ends lost 6 bases at V and 4 bases at J; junction bases unmatched: 5. The CDR3 contains 13 residues. DNA for the CDR3: TGCAGCGTAGTCCGGGACAGGGGCACTGAAGCTTTCTTT. Its translation is CSVVRDRGTEAFF.

The sample holds one count of this clone. The chain is built from TRBV7-9 and TRBJ1-1; D not certain. The CDR3 extends over 15 amino acids. The V and J ends lost 4 bases and 4 bases respectively, with 16 bases between them. Per the germline V gene, CDR1 is SEHNR and CDR2 is FQNEAQ (reference sequence). DNA for the CDR3: TGTGCCAGCAGCTCCTCCGGGTCCCGGGGCACTGAAGCTTTCTTT. Encoded protein: CASSSSGSRGTEAFF.

This CDR3 is CASSPGTGQGYTF. CDR3 in DNA: TGTGCCAGCAGCCCGGGGACAGGGCAGGGCTACACCTTC. The chain carries TRBV4-2 and TRBJ1-2; 9 bases line up with TRBD1. This CDR3 is built from 13 residues. Germline lookup yields CDR1 LGHNA and CDR2 YNFKEQ. V trimming: 4 bases; J trimming: 8 bases; junction bases outside the gene matches: 5.

V gene TRBV28 combines with J gene TRBJ1-3; the D gene is possibly TRBD1 (5 bases). CDR3 length: 16 residues. In germline, CDR1 is MDHEN, CDR2 SYDVKM. CDR3 bases: TGTGGAGCAGTGTCCGGAGGGGCACGGCCTGGAAACACCATATATTTT. It translates to CGAVSGGARPGNTIYF.

The rearrangement uses TRBV30 and TRBJ2-7; 12 bases map to TRBD1. This CDR3 has 14 residues. The V gene's germline CDR1 is GTSNPN and CDR2 SVGIG (reference sequence). The junction had 7 bases not matched to a gene; V was cut back by 2 bases and J by 8 bases. The chain's CDR3 is CAWSFRDRGRKQYF. CDR3 bases: TGTGCCTGGAGTTTTCGGGACAGGGGGCGAAAGCAGTACTTC.

The V call is TRBV19, the J call TRBJ1-6, with no clear D. Germline-derived CDR1 and CDR2 are LNHDA and SQIVND (reference sequence). Trimming pared 3 bases from V and 12 bases from J, leaving 6 bases between. The CDR3 runs 11 residues. CDR3 amino acids: CASSISGPLHF. CDR3 DNA: TGTGCCAGTAGTATCTCGGGACCCCTCCACTTT.

This clone occurred once. The chain joins TRBV5-5 to TRBJ1-2; 10 bases are shared with TRBD1. This CDR3 has 13 amino acids. Germline lookup yields CDR1 SGHKS and CDR2 YYEKEE (reference sequence). The junction had 1 base not matched to a gene; V was cut back by 1 base and J by 7 bases. The CDR3 reads CASSLRQGAGYTF. The CDR3 region has the DNA TGTGCCAGCAGCTTGCGACAGGGGGCTGGCTACACCTTC.

The rearrangement uses TRBV19 and TRBJ1-2; D ambiguous. Germline V gene lookup returns CDR1 LNHDA and CDR2 SQIVND (reference sequence). Trimming removed 3 bases from V and 3 bases from J, with 8 bases in between. The CDR3 has 13 amino acids. The CDR3 protein is CASSMREDYGYTF. CDR3 in DNA: TGTGCCAGTAGTATGAGGGAGGACTATGGCTACACCTTC.

The rearrangement uses TRBV11-3 and TRBJ2-3; the match to TRBD2 covers 10 bases. The V gene's germline CDR1 is SGHNT and CDR2 YENEEA. The J segment lost 7 bases and the V segment lost 2 bases, leaving 9 bases of the junction unmatched. The CDR3 totals 16 residues. The CDR3 here is CASSLTALAGLNTQYF. CDR3 coding DNA: TGTGCCAGCAGCTTAACGGCACTAGCGGGGCTGAATACGCAGTATTTT.

The chain recombines TRBV6-5 with TRBJ2-5; unclear D gene. V gave up 6 bases and J gave up 9 bases, with 11 bases separating them. The CDR3 sequence is 11 residues long. Germline CDR1 is MNHEY and CDR2 is SVGAGI. In DNA form, the CDR3 reads TGTGCCAGCAGGGCCAGATGGGCCCAGTACTTC. Protein sequence: CASRARWAQYF.

The CDR3 DNA follows: TGCGCCAGCAGCCAAGAGAGTGCCGGGACCCCTAGAGGTACTGAAGCTTTCTTT. This codes for CASSQESAGTPRGTEAFF. The genes are TRBV4-3 and TRBJ1-1; TRBD1 is a possible D gene (5 bases). CDR3 length: 18 residues. Germline V gives CDR1 LGHNA, CDR2 YSLEER. Trimming removed 0 bases from V and 5 bases from J, with 22 bases in between.

This rearrangement joins TRBV10-3 to TRBJ2-1; 10 bases map to TRBD1. V was clipped by 2 bases and J by 6 bases; unmatched bases: 7. This CDR3 has 16 residues. Germline CDR1 reads ENHRY; CDR2 reads SYGVKD. Written as DNA, the CDR3 is TGTGCCATCAGTGAGGTATTGGGGACAGGGGTCAATGAGCAGTTCTTC. Amino acids: CAISEVLGTGVNEQFF.

This clone was observed a handful of times. The rearrangement uses TRBV29-1 and TRBJ1-1; a weak D match, TRBD1 (6 bases). The V end lost 4 bases, the J end lost 0 bases, and 12 bases lay between the germline ends. There are 14 residues in the CDR3. The germline V gene has CDR1 SQVTM and CDR2 ANQGSEA. This CDR3 reads CSVAGARMNTEAFF. The CDR3 DNA is TGCAGCGTTGCAGGGGCCCGAATGAACACTGAAGCTTTCTTT.

The chain couples TRBV27 to TRBJ2-3, with D hard to call. The V gene's germline CDR1 is MNHEY and CDR2 SMNVEV (reference sequence). This CDR3 is 16 amino acids long. V was clipped by 3 bases and J by 4 bases, with 17 bases between them. CDR3 sequence: CASSFVRPLSSDTQYF. DNA for the CDR3: TGTGCCAGCAGTTTCGTCCGACCGCTCTCCTCAGATACGCAGTATTTT.

The chain is built from TRBV7-2 and TRBJ2-1; 14 nucleotides line up with TRBD2. The CDR3 runs 21 residues. Germline CDR1 reads SGHTA; CDR2 reads FQGNSA. J gave up 6 bases and V 0 bases, and 16 bases lay outside the gene matches. The CDR3 sequence: CASSLAPWKSRLAGGSNEQFF. The DNA for the CDR3 is TGTGCCAGCAGCTTAGCGCCGTGGAAGAGTAGACTAGCGGGAGGGAGCAATGAGCAGTTCTTC.

The chain couples TRBV9 to TRBJ2-7; TRBD2 is a possible D gene (6 bases). The CDR3 spans 14 residues. Germline V gene data show CDR1 as SGDLS and CDR2 as YYNGEE. Trimming shortened V by 0 bases and J by 10 bases, and 17 bases separated the two germline ends. CDR3 sequence (DNA): TGTGCCAGCAGCGTAGACGGGAGCGCGGGCGAACAGTACTTC. Its translation is CASSVDGSAGEQYF.

The V call is TRBV19, the J call TRBJ1-1; the D is unclear. With 6 bases removed from V and 6 bases from J, the gap between germline ends came to 14 bases. Germline loops: CDR1 LNHDA, CDR2 SQIVND (reference sequence). CDR3 length: 13 residues. CDR3: CASREGLGAEAFF. The CDR3 DNA follows: TGTGCCAGTAGGGAAGGGTTAGGCGCTGAAGCTTTCTTT.

J is TRBJ1-2 and V is TRBV7-2; weak D call: TRBD1 (5 bases). V was trimmed by 1 base and J by 5 bases, leaving 11 bases between them. The length of the CDR3 is 14 residues. CDR1 and CDR2 from the germline V gene are SGHTA and FQGNSA. CDR3 sequence: CASSLGGGRYGYTF. Here the CDR3 DNA reads TGTGCCAGCAGCTTAGGCGGGGGAAGGTATGGCTACACCTTC.

The chain recombines TRBV18 with TRBJ2-1; D is perhaps TRBD2 (6 bases). Trimming pared 2 bases from V and 7 bases from J, leaving 12 bases between. Germline CDR1 KGHSH, CDR2 LQKENI. The CDR3 length is 14 residues. The CDR3 sequence is CASSPWTIPNEQFF. In nucleotides, the CDR3 is TGTGCCAGCTCACCATGGACTATCCCGAATGAGCAGTTCTTC. Using reference TRBV18 and TRBJ2-1 for the parts outside the CDR3, the full variable domain is NAGVMQNPRHLVRRRGQEARLRCSPMKGHSHVYWYRQLPEEGLKFMVYLQKENIIDESGMPKERFSAEFPKEGPSILRIQQVVRGDSAAYFCASSPWTIPNEQFFGPGTRLTVL.